These 32 T cell receptor beta chains were all obtained from the same sample, sequenced in a study of T-cell reconstitution after alpha-beta-depleted transplantation in children. Preparing the TCRbeta library involved the use of unique molecular identifiers. TCRdb re-derived calls from the PCR reads in MiXCR, one entry per CDR3 protein. The sample yields approximately 1,000,000 distinct CDR3 sequences, around 30% seen once. The starting material was PBMCs, mostly from graft donor cells, obtained 360 days after TCRalphabeta/CD19-depleted stem cell transplant. The receptors originated from a boy under two years old who had a stem cell transplant for SCID, so the T cells may come from the graft donor.

This clonotype was counted only a few times. J is TRBJ2-2 and V is TRBV4-1; 10 nucleotides agree with TRBD1. J gave up 5 bases and V 4 bases, and 7 bases lay outside the gene matches. The germline CDR1 and CDR2 sequences are MGHRA and YSYEKL. The CDR3 contains 16 residues. The CDR3 coding sequence is TGCGCCAGCAGCCCAGACAGGGGGCAGAGGACCGGGGAGCTGTTTTTT. Translating gives CASSPDRGQRTGELFF.

This clonotype was seen a few times. The chain uses TRBV20-1 and TRBJ1-2; 9 positions agree with TRBD1. The V segment lost 2 bases and the J segment 8 bases; nucleotides outside the gene matches: 9. The CDR3 covers 14 residues. The V gene's germline CDR1 is DFQATT and CDR2 SNEGSKA (reference sequence). The CDR3 nucleotides are TGCAGTGCTAGAACGGGACAGGGTTGGACGGGCTACACCTTC. Its translation is CSARTGQGWTGYTF.

The chain carries TRBV20-1 and TRBJ2-5; 8 bases agree with TRBD2. CDR3 length: 16 amino acids. From germline, CDR1 is DFQATT and CDR2 SNEGSKA (reference sequence). Losses at the gene ends were 6 bases for V and 4 bases for J; bases not matched to a gene: 16. In DNA form, the CDR3 reads TGCAGTGCCGCGCCGGGGGCGGGCGGGAGGTCAGAGACCCAGTACTTC. Amino acids: CSAAPGAGGRSETQYF.

The rearrangement joins TRBV6-5 to TRBJ2-1; weak D call: TRBD1 (5 bases). CDR3 length equals 15 residues. Germline V CDR1 and CDR2: MNHEY, SVGAGI. Between the trimmed V and J ends, which lost 5 bases and 0 bases, there was a span of 11 bases. The CDR3 here is CASSHDSSSYNEQFF. CDR3 DNA: TGTGCCAGCAGTCACGACAGCAGCTCCTACAATGAGCAGTTCTTC.

This clonotype was observed a few times. The chain is built from TRBV7-2 and TRBJ2-1; 8 bases are a match to TRBD2. Germline values: CDR1 SGHTA, CDR2 FQGNSA. The CDR3 totals 15 residues. V trimming: 1 base; J trimming: 9 bases; junction bases outside the gene matches: 8. CDR3 sequence (DNA): TGTGCCAGCAGCTTAGTCACGGGGGGGCAGGGTGAGCAGTTCTTC. Protein sequence: CASSLVTGGQGEQFF. Complete variable domain (other parts from reference TRBV7-2 and TRBJ2-1): GAGVSQSPSNKVTEKGKDVELRCDPISGHTALYWYRQSLGQGLEFLIYFQGNSAPDKSGLPSDRFSAERTGGSVSTLTIQRTQQEDSAVYLCASSLVTGGQGEQFFGPGTRLTVL.

V and J are TRBV7-9 and TRBJ1-4; the match to TRBD1 covers 7 bases. Germline assignment: CDR1 SEHNR and CDR2 FQNEAQ (reference sequence). The V and J ends lost 10 bases and 8 bases, in that order; junction bases with no gene match: 13. This CDR3 has 14 residues. The CDR3 bases are TGTGCCACCGGGCCGGACAGGAAAAGGGAAAAACTGTTTTTT. Translated: CATGPDRKREKLFF. The entire variable domain, with the rest obtained from reference TRBV7-9 and TRBJ1-4, is as follows: DTGVSQNPRHKITKRGQNVTFRCDPISEHNRLYWYRQTLGQGPEFLTYFQNEAQLEKSRLLSDRFSAERPKGSFSTLEIQRTEQGDSAMYLCATGPDRKREKLFFGSGTQLSVL.

The chain is built from TRBV28 and TRBJ1-2; 12 nucleotides line up with TRBD1. V gave up 5 bases and J gave up 8 bases; unmatched junction bases: 9. CDR1 is MDHEN and CDR2 is SYDVKM in the germline V gene. CDR3 length: 15 residues. CDR3 sequence: CASSRPSGTGGGYTF. The CDR3 DNA is TGTGCCAGCAGTCGACCGTCCGGGACAGGGGGCGGCTACACCTTC.

There are a few counts of this clonotype. This chain links TRBV12-3 or TRBV12-4 with TRBJ2-2; D possibly corresponds to TRBD1 (5 bases). The CDR3 loop spans 13 amino acids. With 8 bases removed from V and 7 bases from J, the gap between germline ends came to 14 bases. CDR3 residues: CASGSRVLGELFF. In nucleotides, the CDR3 is TGTGCCAGCGGATCCAGGGTACTCGGGGAGCTGTTTTTT.

This clonotype was picked up many times. The chain recombines TRBV5-1 with TRBJ1-1; D is uncertain. Trimming took 6 bases from V and 5 from J, leaving 14 bases between them. CDR1 and CDR2 from the germline V gene are SGHRS and YFSETQ. The CDR3 totals 13 residues. The CDR3 DNA follows: TGCGCCAGCAAGTCCCCATTGGAGACTGAAGCTTTCTTT. It translates to CASKSPLETEAFF.

This chain connects TRBV12-3 or TRBV12-4 to TRBJ2-5; D not resolved. V was pared by 3 bases and J by 5 bases, with 16 bases between. This CDR3 spans 15 amino acids. The CDR3 loop is CASSFQQLSGETQYF. The CDR3 bases are TGTGCCAGCAGTTTCCAGCAGCTTAGTGGGGAGACCCAGTACTTC.

This clonotype was seen only a few times. V and J are TRBV7-2 and TRBJ2-1; D is tentatively TRBD1 or TRBD2 (5 bases each). This CDR3 spans 17 amino acids. The V gene's germline CDR1 is SGHTA and CDR2 FQGNSA. V shed 4 bases and J shed 0 bases, with 16 bases lying between them. As DNA, the CDR3 is TGTGCCAGCAGCTCCTTACCGGGACCCTTCTCCTACAATGAGCAGTTCTTC. It yields the protein CASSSLPGPFSYNEQFF.

The rearrangement joins TRBV20-1 to TRBJ1-5; D is possibly TRBD1 (5 bases). CDR3 length: 15 residues. Trimming left V 1 base short and J 3 bases short, with 13 bases between. Per the germline V gene, CDR1 is DFQATT and CDR2 is SNEGSKA (reference sequence). CDR3 in amino acids: CSARASGPNNQPQHF. The CDR3 DNA is TGCAGTGCTAGAGCCTCGGGGCCGAACAATCAGCCCCAGCATTTT.

This clonotype was counted between two and nine times. The V call is TRBV28, the J call TRBJ2-1; possibly TRBD1 or TRBD2 for D (5 bases each). V was pared by 11 bases and J by 10 bases, with 15 bases between. Germline CDR1 MDHEN, CDR2 SYDVKM. The CDR3 is made up of 11 amino acids. The CDR3 loop reads CAFGTEREQFF. For the CDR3, the DNA is TGTGCCTTCGGGACGGAGAGGGAGCAGTTCTTC.

V and J are TRBV29-1 and TRBJ1-1; the match to TRBD1 covers 7 bases. There are 13 residues in the CDR3. The germline gives CDR1 SQVTM, CDR2 ANQGSEA. The junction had 7 bases not matched to a gene; V was cut back by 7 bases and J by 2 bases. CDR3 residues: CSGRRDSNTEAFF. CDR3 in DNA: TGCAGCGGCCGCCGGGACAGTAACACTGAAGCTTTCTTT.

This clonotype was seen a few times. The chain is built from TRBV5-1 and TRBJ2-1, with D perhaps TRBD2 (6 bases). Germline-derived CDR1 and CDR2 are SGHRS and YFSETQ. The germline V and J ends were trimmed by 4 bases and 2 bases, with 13 bases remaining between them. The CDR3 length is 15 residues. The CDR3 here is CASSPRGMAYNEQFF. Here the CDR3 DNA reads TGCGCCAGCAGCCCACGGGGGATGGCCTACAATGAGCAGTTCTTC.

This clonotype was detected a few times. The rearrangement joins TRBV12-3 or TRBV12-4 to TRBJ2-1; 11 nucleotides agree with TRBD1. The CDR3 spans 14 residues. Losses at the gene ends were 5 bases for V and 7 bases for J; bases not matched to a gene: 4. The CDR3 nucleotides are TGTGCCAGCAGTCCTCGGGACAGGGGGAATGAGCAGTTCTTC. It translates to CASSPRDRGNEQFF.

This clonotype was seen a few times. This chain connects TRBV7-2 to TRBJ2-3; D gene ambiguous. Trimming shortened V by 0 bases and J by 3 bases, and 10 bases separated the two germline ends. CDR3 length: 15 amino acids. The germline gives CDR1 SGHTA, CDR2 FQGNSA. The CDR3 region is CASSLALARTDTQYF. As DNA, the CDR3 is TGTGCCAGCAGCTTAGCGCTTGCCAGAACAGATACGCAGTATTTT.

As DNA, the CDR3 is TGTGCCAGCAGCATATCCCGTGGGTACGAGCAGTACTTC. Protein sequence: CASSISRGYEQYF. The chain links TRBV11-3 to TRBJ2-7; D unresolved. The CDR3 has 13 amino acids. The V gene lost 5 bases and the J gene lost 4 bases, with 12 bases spanning the gap. CDR1 and CDR2 (germline): SGHNT, YENEEA.

The chain employs TRBV6-5 and TRBJ2-1; 9 bases are a match to TRBD1. Trimming took 2 bases from V and 5 from J; bases not matched to a gene: 4. The CDR3 loop spans 15 amino acids. Germline V gene sequence: CDR1 MNHEY, CDR2 SVGAGI. This CDR3 is CASSYGTGTDNEQFF. The CDR3, as DNA: TGTGCCAGCAGTTACGGGACAGGGACTGACAATGAGCAGTTCTTC.

V usage is TRBV15 and J usage is TRBJ2-7; 7 bases are a match to TRBD1. CDR3 size: 14 residues. Germline V gene sequence: CDR1 LNHNV, CDR2 YYDKDF (reference sequence). Germline trimming cut 6 bases from V and 0 bases from J; bases unmatched to any gene: 5. CDR3 amino acids: CATSVDRPSYEQYF. For the CDR3, the DNA is TGTGCCACCAGTGTGGACAGGCCCTCCTACGAGCAGTACTTC.

This clonotype has just a few counts. This chain links TRBV25-1 with TRBJ2-2, with D unresolved. The V end lost 4 bases, the J end lost 3 bases, and 9 bases lay between the germline ends. This CDR3 spans 14 amino acids. Germline V gene lookup returns CDR1 MGHDK and CDR2 SYGVNS. CDR3 region: CASSAQVYTGELFF. CDR3 nucleotides: TGTGCCAGCAGTGCTCAGGTTTACACCGGGGAGCTGTTTTTT.

This chain uses TRBV20-1 with TRBJ2-5; 8 bases fit TRBD1. Germline V gene lookup returns CDR1 DFQATT and CDR2 SNEGSKA (reference sequence). The trim removed 7 bases at V and 1 base at J, leaving 8 bases unmatched. The CDR3 extends over 14 amino acids. This CDR3 reads CSGDGQGGQETQYF. The CDR3 DNA reads TGCAGTGGAGATGGACAGGGTGGCCAAGAGACCCAGTACTTC.

The chain employs TRBV12-3 or TRBV12-4 and TRBJ2-3; D gene ambiguous. The CDR3 has 14 residues. V was cut by 6 bases and J by 0 bases, with 10 bases left in between. This chain's CDR3 is CASSAVTSTDTQYF. The CDR3, as DNA: TGTGCCAGCAGCGCGGTGACTAGCACAGATACGCAGTATTTT.

This rearrangement joins TRBV2 to TRBJ2-3; no clear D. Deletions cut 4 bases from V and 2 bases from J, with 10 bases between. Germline V CDR1 and CDR2: SNHLY, FYNNEI. The CDR3 contains 14 residues. CDR3 bases: TGTGCCAGCAGTGGGTCCCACCTCACAGATACGCAGTATTTT. Encoded protein: CASSGSHLTDTQYF.

The chain has TRBV11-2 and TRBJ2-1; no clear D. Trimming took 1 base from V and 0 from J, leaving 22 bases between them. The CDR3 spans 20 residues. Germline V CDR1 and CDR2: SGHAT, FQNNGV. The chain's CDR3 is CASSLVTQRIPLSSYNEQFF. The CDR3 DNA reads TGTGCCAGCAGCTTAGTTACCCAGAGGATCCCATTGAGCTCCTACAATGAGCAGTTCTTC. The whole variable domain, remainder taken from reference TRBV11-2 and TRBJ2-1, is EAGVAQSPRYKIIEKRQSVAFWCNPISGHATLYWYQQILGQGPKLLIQFQNNGVVDDSQLPKDRFSAERLKGVDSTLKIQPAKLEDSAVYLCASSLVTQRIPLSSYNEQFFGPGTRLTVL.

The chain carries TRBV6-5 and TRBJ1-3, with D possibly matching TRBD1 (6 bases). Germline CDR1 MNHEY, CDR2 SVGAGI. With 4 bases removed from V and 4 bases from J, the gap between germline ends came to 20 bases. This CDR3 has 17 amino acids. CDR3 in DNA: TGTGCCAGCAGTTCCACCTTTTCCGGGACACGCGGAAACACCATATATTTT. Amino acid sequence: CASSSTFSGTRGNTIYF.

The genes are TRBV20-1 and TRBJ2-2; TRBD1 matches at 7 bases. CDR1 is DFQATT and CDR2 is SNEGSKA in the germline V gene (reference sequence). This CDR3 region has 14 residues. The ends lost 6 bases at V and 0 bases at J; junction bases unmatched: 4. The CDR3 protein is CSAAQGANTGELFF. The CDR3 bases are TGCAGTGCCGCTCAGGGGGCGAACACCGGGGAGCTGTTTTTT.

V usage is TRBV15 and J usage is TRBJ1-1, with TRBD1 matching 7 bases. Germline CDR1 and CDR2: LNHNV and YYDKDF (reference sequence). J was trimmed by 1 base and V by 0 bases; bases with no gene match: 5. There are 16 residues in the CDR3. The DNA for the CDR3 is TGTGCCACCAGCAGAGACCCACAGGGGACGAACACTGAAGCTTTCTTT. This codes for CATSRDPQGTNTEAFF.

The CDR3 region has the DNA TGTGCCAGCAAGATGGGTGAAAAACTGTTTTTT. Its translation is CASKMGEKLFF. The chain carries TRBV6-1 and TRBJ1-4, with D uncertain. The CDR3 has 11 residues. The V end was cut by 7 bases, the J end by 7 bases, with 7 bases between. The germline CDR1 and CDR2 sequences are MNHNS and SASEGT.

V and J are TRBV4-2 and TRBJ2-3; D might be TRBD2 (6 bases). This CDR3 comprises 18 residues. CDR1 is LGHNA, CDR2 YNFKEQ, per germline. V was pared by 1 base and J by 4 bases, with 21 bases between. CDR3 bases: TGTGCCAGCAGCCAAGCTTTCGATTCCGCGGGGACGTCAGATACGCAGTATTTT. It specifies CASSQAFDSAGTSDTQYF.

This clonotype has a handful of counts. The rearrangement uses TRBV6-5 and TRBJ2-2, with TRBD1 matching 9 bases. Germline CDR1 and CDR2: MNHEY and SVGAGI. There are 14 residues in the CDR3. The junction had 5 bases not matched to a gene; V was cut back by 4 bases and J by 8 bases. The CDR3 DNA sequence: TGTGCCAGCAGTTCGGGACAGGGAAAGGGGGAGCTGTTTTTT. Residues: CASSSGQGKGELFF.

This sequence joins TRBV12-3 or TRBV12-4 and TRBJ2-1, with D hard to call. The CDR3 loop spans 16 amino acids. Deletions cut 6 bases from V and 3 bases from J, with 18 bases between. The CDR3 nucleotides read TGTGCCAGCAGCCTAGTAGCCCCCCGGGTCTACAATGAGCAGTTCTTC. Residues: CASSLVAPRVYNEQFF.